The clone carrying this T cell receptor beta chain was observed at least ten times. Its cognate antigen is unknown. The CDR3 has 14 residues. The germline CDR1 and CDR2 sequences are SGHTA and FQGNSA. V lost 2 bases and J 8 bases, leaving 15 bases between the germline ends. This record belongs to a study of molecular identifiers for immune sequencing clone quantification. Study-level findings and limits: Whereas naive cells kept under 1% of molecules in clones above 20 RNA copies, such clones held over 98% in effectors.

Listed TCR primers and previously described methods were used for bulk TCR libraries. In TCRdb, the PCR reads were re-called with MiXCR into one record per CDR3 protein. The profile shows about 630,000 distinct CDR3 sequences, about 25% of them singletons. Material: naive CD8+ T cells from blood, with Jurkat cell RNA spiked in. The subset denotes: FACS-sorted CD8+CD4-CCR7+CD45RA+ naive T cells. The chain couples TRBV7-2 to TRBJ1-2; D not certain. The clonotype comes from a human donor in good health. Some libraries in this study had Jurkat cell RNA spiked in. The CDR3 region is CASSLLGPGRGYTF. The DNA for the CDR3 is TGTGCCAGCAGCTTATTGGGTCCCGGAAGAGGCTACACCTTC.